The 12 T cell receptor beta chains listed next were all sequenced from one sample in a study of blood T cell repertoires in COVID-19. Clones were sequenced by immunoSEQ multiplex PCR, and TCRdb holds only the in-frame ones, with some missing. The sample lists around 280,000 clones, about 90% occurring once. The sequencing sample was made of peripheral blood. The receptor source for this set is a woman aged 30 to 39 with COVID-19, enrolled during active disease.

The CDR3 reads CAISAQDRGNTEAFF. The CDR3 DNA follows: TGTGCCATCAGTGCCCAAGACAGGGGGAACACTGAAGCTTTCTTT. This sequence joins TRBV10-3 and TRBJ1-1; 8 bases agree with TRBD1. After removal of 4 bases from V and 1 base from J, the junction contained 5 bases not matched to a gene. The CDR3 contains 15 residues. Germline CDR1 and CDR2: ENHRY and SYGVKD.

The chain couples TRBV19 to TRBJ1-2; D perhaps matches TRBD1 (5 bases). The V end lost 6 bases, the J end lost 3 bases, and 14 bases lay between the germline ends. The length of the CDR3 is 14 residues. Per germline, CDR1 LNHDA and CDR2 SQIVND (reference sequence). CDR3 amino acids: CASSETGDYYGYTF. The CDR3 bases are TGTGCCAGTAGCGAAACAGGAGATTACTATGGCTACACCTTC.

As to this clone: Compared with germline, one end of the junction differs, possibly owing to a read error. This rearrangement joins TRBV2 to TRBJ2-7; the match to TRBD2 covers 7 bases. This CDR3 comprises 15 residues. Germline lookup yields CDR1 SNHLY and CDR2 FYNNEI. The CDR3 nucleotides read TGTACCAGCAGTGAAGCGTCCGGGGGGACCTACGAGCAGTACTTC. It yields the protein CTSSEASGGTYEQYF.

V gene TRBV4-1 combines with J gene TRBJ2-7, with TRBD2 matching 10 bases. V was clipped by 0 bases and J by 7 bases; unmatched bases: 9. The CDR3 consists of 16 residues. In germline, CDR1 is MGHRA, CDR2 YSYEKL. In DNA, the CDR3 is TGCGCCAGCAGCCAAGATAGAACTAGCGGGACGAGGGAGCAGTACTTC. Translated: CASSQDRTSGTREQYF.

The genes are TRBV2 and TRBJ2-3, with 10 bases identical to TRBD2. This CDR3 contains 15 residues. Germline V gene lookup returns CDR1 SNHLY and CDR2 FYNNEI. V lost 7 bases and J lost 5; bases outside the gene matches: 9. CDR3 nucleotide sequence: TGTGCCAGCAAGCCGGGACTAGCGAGAGGAGATACGCAGTATTTT. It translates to CASKPGLARGDTQYF.

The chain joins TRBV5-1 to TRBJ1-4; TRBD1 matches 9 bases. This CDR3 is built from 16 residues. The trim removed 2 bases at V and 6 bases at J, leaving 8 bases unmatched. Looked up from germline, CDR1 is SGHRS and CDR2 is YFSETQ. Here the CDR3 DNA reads TGCGCCAGCAGCTTAAACCCCGGGACAGGGTATGAAAAACTGTTTTTT. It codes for CASSLNPGTGYEKLFF.

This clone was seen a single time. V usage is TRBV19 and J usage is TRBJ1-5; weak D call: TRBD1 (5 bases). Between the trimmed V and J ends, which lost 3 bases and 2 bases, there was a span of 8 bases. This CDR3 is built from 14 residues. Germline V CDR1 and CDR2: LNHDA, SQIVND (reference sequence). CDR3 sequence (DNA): TGTGCCAGTAGTATGCAAGGGGGCAATCAGCCCCAGCATTTT. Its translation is CASSMQGGNQPQHF.

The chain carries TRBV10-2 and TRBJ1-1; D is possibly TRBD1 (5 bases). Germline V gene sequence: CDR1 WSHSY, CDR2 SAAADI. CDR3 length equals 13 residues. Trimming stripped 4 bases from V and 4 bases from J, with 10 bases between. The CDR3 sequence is CASSGGRGTEAFF. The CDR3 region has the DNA TGCGCCAGCAGTGGGGGAAGGGGCACTGAAGCTTTCTTT.

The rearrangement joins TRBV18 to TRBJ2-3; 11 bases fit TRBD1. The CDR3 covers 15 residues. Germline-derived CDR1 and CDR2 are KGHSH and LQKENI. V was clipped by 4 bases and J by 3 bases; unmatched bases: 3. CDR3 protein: CASSRTGGVTDTQYF. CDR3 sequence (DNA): TGTGCCAGCTCACGGACAGGGGGCGTAACAGATACGCAGTATTTT. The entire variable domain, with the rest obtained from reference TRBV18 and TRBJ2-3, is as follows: NAGVMQNPRHLVRRRGQEARLRCSPMKGHSHVYWYRQLPEEGLKFMVYLQKENIIDESGMPKERFSAEFPKEGPSILRIQQVVRGDSAAYFCASSRTGGVTDTQYFGPGTRLTVL.

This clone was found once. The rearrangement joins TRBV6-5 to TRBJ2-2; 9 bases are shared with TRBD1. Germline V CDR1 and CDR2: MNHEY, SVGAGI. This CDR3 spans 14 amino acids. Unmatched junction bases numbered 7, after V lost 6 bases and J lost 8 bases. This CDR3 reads CASSWDRVSGELFF. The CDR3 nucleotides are TGTGCCAGCAGCTGGGACAGGGTGTCTGGGGAGCTGTTTTTT.

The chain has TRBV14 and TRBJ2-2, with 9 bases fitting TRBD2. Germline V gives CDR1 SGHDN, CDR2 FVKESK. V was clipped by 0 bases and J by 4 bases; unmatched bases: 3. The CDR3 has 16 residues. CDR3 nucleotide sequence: TGTGCCAGCAGCCAAGATAGGCGGGAGGGCACCGGGGAGCTGTTTTTT. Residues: CASSQDRREGTGELFF.

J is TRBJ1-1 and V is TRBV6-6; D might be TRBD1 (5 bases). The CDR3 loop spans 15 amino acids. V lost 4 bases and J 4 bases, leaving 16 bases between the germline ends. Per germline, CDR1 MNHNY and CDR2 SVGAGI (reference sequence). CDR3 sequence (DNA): TGTGCCAGCAGTTTCAGGGTCGGGGACTTCACTGAAGCTTTCTTT. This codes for CASSFRVGDFTEAFF.